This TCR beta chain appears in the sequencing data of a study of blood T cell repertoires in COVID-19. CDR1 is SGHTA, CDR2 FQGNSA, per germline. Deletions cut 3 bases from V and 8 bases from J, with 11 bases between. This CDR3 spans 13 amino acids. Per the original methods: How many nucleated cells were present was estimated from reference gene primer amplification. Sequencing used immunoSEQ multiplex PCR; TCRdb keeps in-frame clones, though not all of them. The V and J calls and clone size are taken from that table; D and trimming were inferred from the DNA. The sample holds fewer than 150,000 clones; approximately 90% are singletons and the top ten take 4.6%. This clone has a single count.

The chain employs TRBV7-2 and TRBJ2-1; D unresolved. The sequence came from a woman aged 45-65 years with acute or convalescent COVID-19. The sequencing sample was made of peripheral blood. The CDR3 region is CASSLAQIHEQFF. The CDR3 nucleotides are TGTGCCAGCAGCTTGGCCCAAATCCATGAGCAGTTCTTC.